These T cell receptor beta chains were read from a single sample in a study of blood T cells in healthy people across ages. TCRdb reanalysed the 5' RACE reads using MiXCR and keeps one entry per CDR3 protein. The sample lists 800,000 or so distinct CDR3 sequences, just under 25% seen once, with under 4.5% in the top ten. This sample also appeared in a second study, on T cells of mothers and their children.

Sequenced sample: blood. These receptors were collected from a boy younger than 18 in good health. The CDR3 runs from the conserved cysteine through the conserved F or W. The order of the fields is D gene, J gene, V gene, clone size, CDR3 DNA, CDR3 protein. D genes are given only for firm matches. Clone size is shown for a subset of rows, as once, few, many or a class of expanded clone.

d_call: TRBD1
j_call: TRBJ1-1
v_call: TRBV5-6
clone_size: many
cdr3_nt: TGTGCCAGCAGCTGGGGACAGGGGAACACTGAAGCTTTCTTT
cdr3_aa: CASSWGQGNTEAFF

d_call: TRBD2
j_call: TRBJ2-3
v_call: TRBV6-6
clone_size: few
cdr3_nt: TGTGCCAGCATCCGAGCGGGGGGGAGCACAGATACGCAGTATTTT
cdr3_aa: CASIRAGGSTDTQYF

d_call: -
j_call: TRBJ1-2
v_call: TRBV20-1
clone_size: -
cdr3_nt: TGCAGTGCTAGAGATCTGAGACAGTCTACTATCCTCTTC
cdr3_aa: CSARDLRQSTILF

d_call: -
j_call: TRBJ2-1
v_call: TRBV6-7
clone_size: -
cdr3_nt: TGTGCCAGCAGTTACCCGCGGACAGAAGGGGGGACTGAGCAGTTCTTC
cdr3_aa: CASSYPRTEGGTEQFF

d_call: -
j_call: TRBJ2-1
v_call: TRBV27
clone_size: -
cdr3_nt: TGTGCCAGCAGTGCCCAAATGGGAGTTTCCTACAATGAGCAGTTCTTC
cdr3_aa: CASSAQMGVSYNEQFF

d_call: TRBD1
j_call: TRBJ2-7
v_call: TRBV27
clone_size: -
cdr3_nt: TGTGCCAGCAGGCCTGCAGGGACAGGGCTGGACGAGCAGTACTTC
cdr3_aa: CASRPAGTGLDEQYF

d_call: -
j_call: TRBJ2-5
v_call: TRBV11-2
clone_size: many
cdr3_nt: TGTGCCAGCAGCCCTCGGGGCGGGCCAACGTACCAAGAGACCCAGTACTTC
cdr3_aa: CASSPRGGPTYQETQYF

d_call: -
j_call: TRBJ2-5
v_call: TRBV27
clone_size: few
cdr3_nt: TGTGCCAGCAGTTTTAGTAGCGGCTGGGGAGAGACCCAGTACTTC
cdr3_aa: CASSFSSGWGETQYF

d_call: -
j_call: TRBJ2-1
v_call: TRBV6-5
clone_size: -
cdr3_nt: TGTGCCAGCATAAGCTCCTACAATGAGCAGTTCTTC
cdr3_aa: CASISSYNEQFF

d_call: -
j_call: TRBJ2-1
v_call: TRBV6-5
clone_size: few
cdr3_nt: TGTGCCAGCAGATCCTTAACTTCGGCCGAGCAGTTCTTC
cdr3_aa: CASRSLTSAEQFF

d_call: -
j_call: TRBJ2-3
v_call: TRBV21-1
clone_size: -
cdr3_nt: TGTGCCAGCAGCGCATGCCGCCCCTACAGGGAGGGCGGCACAGATACGCAGTATTTT
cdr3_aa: CASSACRPYREGGTDTQYF

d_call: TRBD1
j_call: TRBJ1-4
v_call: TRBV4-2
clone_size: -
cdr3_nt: TGTGCCAGCAGCCAAGATCCCGAGGGGACAGGGGCTGAAAAACTGTTTTTT
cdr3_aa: CASSQDPEGTGAEKLFF